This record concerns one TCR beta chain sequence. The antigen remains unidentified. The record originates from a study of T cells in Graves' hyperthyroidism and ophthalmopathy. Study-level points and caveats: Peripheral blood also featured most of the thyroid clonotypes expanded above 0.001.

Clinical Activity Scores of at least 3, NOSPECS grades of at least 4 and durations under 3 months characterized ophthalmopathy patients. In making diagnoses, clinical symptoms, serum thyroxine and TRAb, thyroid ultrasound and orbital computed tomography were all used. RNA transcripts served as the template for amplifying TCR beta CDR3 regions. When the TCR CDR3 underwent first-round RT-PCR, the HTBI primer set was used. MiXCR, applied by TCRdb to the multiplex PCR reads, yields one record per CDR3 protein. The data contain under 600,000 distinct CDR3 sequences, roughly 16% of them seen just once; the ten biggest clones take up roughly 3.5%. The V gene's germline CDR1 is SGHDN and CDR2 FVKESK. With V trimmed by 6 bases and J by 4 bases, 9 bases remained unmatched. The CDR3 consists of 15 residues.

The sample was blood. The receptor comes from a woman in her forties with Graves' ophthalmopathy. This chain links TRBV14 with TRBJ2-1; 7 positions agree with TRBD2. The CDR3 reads CASSGGRERYNEQFF. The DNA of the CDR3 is TGTGCCAGCAGTGGAGGGCGGGAGCGGTACAATGAGCAGTTCTTC.